These T cell receptor beta chains were read from a single sample in a study of post-analysis software for immune sequencing data. TCRdb itself ran the PCR reads through MiXCR, one entry per CDR3 protein. Of roughly 620,000 distinct CDR3 sequences detected, 44% appear once; the ten largest clones hold approximately 1.7%. The sample consisted of blood. The receptors stem from a girl aged 10 to 17 with multiple sclerosis. CDR3s include the opening cysteine and the closing phenylalanine or tryptophan. D genes are given only for firm matches. Size values are once, few and many counts, or a class for expanded clones, and some rows have none.

v_gene	abundance	d_gene	j_gene	CDR3aa	CDR3nt
TRBV5-1	few	-	TRBJ2-1	CASSLEYEPFF	TGCGCCAGCAGCTTGGAATATGAACCGTTCTTC
TRBV5-1	-	-	TRBJ2-1	CASSLRTGWVLNEQFF	TGCGCCAGCAGCTTACGGACGGGTTGGGTCTTAAATGAGCAGTTCTTC
TRBV27	few	-	TRBJ2-7	CTSSRQGGEQYF	TGTACCAGCAGTCGACAGGGAGGCGAGCAGTACTTC
TRBV3-1	-	-	TRBJ1-1	CASSQDSEAFF	TGTGCCAGCAGCCAAGATTCTGAAGCTTTCTTT
TRBV12-3/TRBV12-4	-	TRBD2	TRBJ2-3	CASNPLAGGLDTQYF	TGTGCCAGCAACCCACTAGCGGGGGGGCTTGATACGCAGTATTTT
TRBV24-1	-	TRBD2	TRBJ2-1	CATSDPIRAGEHEQFF	TGTGCCACCAGTGACCCGATTAGGGCGGGGGAACATGAGCAGTTCTTC
TRBV20-1	few	-	TRBJ2-3	CSARDNGADHRSDTQYF	TGCAGTGCTAGAGATAATGGAGCGGACCACCGTTCAGATACGCAGTATTTT
TRBV6-5	-	-	TRBJ2-1	CASSYSVVGGNEQFF	TGTGCCAGCAGTTACTCGGTGGTAGGTGGCAATGAGCAGTTCTTC
TRBV20-1	-	-	TRBJ2-1	CSASGKSYNEQFF	TGCAGTGCTAGCGGGAAGTCCTACAATGAGCAGTTCTTC
TRBV27	-	-	TRBJ1-2	CARPLGREEAYGYTF	TGTGCCAGGCCCTTAGGCAGGGAAGAGGCCTATGGCTACACCTTC
TRBV7-2	few	TRBD2	TRBJ2-1	CASSSSGYDNEQFF	TGTGCCAGCAGCTCTAGCGGGTACGACAATGAGCAGTTCTTC
TRBV7-2	-	-	TRBJ2-3	CAGSSEGIGTDTQYF	TGTGCCGGCAGCTCCGAGGGAATCGGCACAGATACGCAGTATTTT
TRBV5-5	few	-	TRBJ2-5	CASRSTGNQETQYF	TGTGCCAGCAGATCTACAGGGAATCAAGAGACCCAGTACTTC
TRBV20-1	-	-	TRBJ2-3	CSARDRDTDTQYF	TGCAGTGCTAGAGATCGGGACACAGATACGCAGTATTTT
TRBV12-3/TRBV12-4	-	-	TRBJ1-4	CASRANEKLFF	TGTGCCAGCAGAGCTAATGAAAAACTGTTTTTT
TRBV28	-	-	TRBJ1-2	CASSPGTLNWNYGYTF	TGTGCCAGCAGTCCCGGGACCTTAAATTGGAACTATGGCTACACCTTC
TRBV12-3/TRBV12-4	-	TRBD1	TRBJ2-7	CASSLVGRGLHEQYF	TGTGCCAGCAGTTTAGTGGGCAGGGGGCTCCACGAGCAGTACTTC
TRBV7-9	-	-	TRBJ2-7	CASSLGSGTYEQYF	TGTGCCAGCAGCTTAGGGTCCGGGACCTACGAGCAGTACTTC
TRBV12-3/TRBV12-4	-	-	TRBJ2-3	CASSPRQTGMVKDTQYF	TGTGCCAGCAGCCCTCGCCAAACAGGGATGGTAAAAGATACGCAGTATTTT
TRBV20-1	-	TRBD2	TRBJ2-5	CSVGLAGDRETQYF	TGCAGTGTAGGACTAGCGGGAGACCGAGAGACCCAGTACTTC
TRBV6-6	-	TRBD2	TRBJ2-1	CASSILAGRSYNEQFF	TGTGCCAGCAGTATCCTAGCGGGCCGCTCCTACAATGAGCAGTTCTTC
TRBV12-3/TRBV12-4	-	TRBD2	TRBJ2-7	CASSPLAVGRGHEQYF	TGTGCCAGCAGCCCGCTAGCGGTGGGGCGAGGGCACGAGCAGTACTTC
TRBV29-1	-	TRBD1	TRBJ2-7	CSVDTRDRGLREQYF	TGCAGCGTTGACACCCGGGACAGGGGGCTTCGTGAGCAGTACTTC
TRBV12-3/TRBV12-4	few	-	TRBJ1-2	CASSLMGGGYTF	TGTGCCAGCAGTTTAATGGGAGGTGGCTACACCTTC
TRBV12-3/TRBV12-4	-	-	TRBJ2-4	CASSPRVTGSYKQYF	TGTGCCAGCAGTCCACGAGTGACGGGGAGCTACAAGCAGTACTTC
TRBV5-1	once	TRBD2	TRBJ2-7	CASSLSGTSAYNEQYF	TGCGCCAGCAGCTTAAGCGGGACTAGCGCGTACAATGAGCAGTACTTC
TRBV7-9	-	-	TRBJ1-1	CASTFGGTEAFF	TGTGCCAGCACCTTCGGAGGGACTGAAGCTTTCTTT
TRBV3-1	-	-	TRBJ1-5	CASSHSDQPQHF	TGTGCCAGCAGCCATTCAGATCAGCCCCAGCATTTT
TRBV9	once	-	TRBJ1-1	CASSYTGYDTEAFF	TGTGCCAGCAGCTATACAGGTTATGACACTGAAGCTTTCTTT
TRBV27	-	TRBD2	TRBJ2-7	CASSWRGWRYEQYF	TGTGCCAGCAGTTGGCGGGGGTGGAGGTACGAGCAGTACTTC
TRBV12-3/TRBV12-4	-	TRBD2	TRBJ2-1	CASSLGGLASFF	TGTGCCAGCAGTTTAGGTGGACTAGCATCGTTCTTC
TRBV27	-	-	TRBJ2-7	CASSLGGGQSHEQYF	TGTGCCAGCAGTTTAGGGGGCGGCCAATCCCACGAGCAGTACTTC
TRBV29-1	few	-	TRBJ2-3	CSVEGTETQYF	TGCAGCGTTGAAGGGACTGAGACGCAGTATTTT
TRBV5-5	-	-	TRBJ2-7	CASSKLPGGEQYF	TGTGCCAGCAGCAAACTTCCCGGGGGCGAGCAGTACTTC
TRBV29-1	-	-	TRBJ2-5	CSAGRLAAQETQYF	TGCAGCGCTGGCCGTTTAGCGGCTCAAGAGACCCAGTACTTC
TRBV12-3/TRBV12-4	few	-	TRBJ2-7	CASSLGAASSYEQYF	TGTGCCAGCAGTTTAGGGGCGGCCAGCTCCTACGAGCAGTACTTC
TRBV12-3/TRBV12-4	-	TRBD1	TRBJ2-1	CASSSSGTVFEQFF	TGTGCCAGCAGTTCCTCCGGGACAGTCTTTGAGCAGTTCTTC
TRBV4-1	once	TRBD2	TRBJ2-2	CASSHPSRTSGRALFGELFF	TGCGCCAGCAGCCACCCAAGCCGGACTAGCGGGAGGGCCCTCTTCGGGGAGCTGTTTTTT
TRBV3-1	-	-	TRBJ2-5	CASSQEPQNQETQYF	TGTGCCAGCAGCCAAGAACCTCAGAATCAAGAGACCCAGTACTTC
TRBV20-1	-	-	TRBJ2-1	CSAPQGSSYNEQFF	TGCAGTGCTCCCCAAGGTAGCTCCTACAATGAGCAGTTCTTC
TRBV12-3/TRBV12-4	-	-	TRBJ2-3	CASSSRGRGTQYF	TGTGCCAGCAGCTCTAGGGGTCGGGGGACGCAGTATTTT
TRBV24-1	-	TRBD2	TRBJ2-1	CATSGLGTTYSEQFF	TGTGCCACCAGTGGGTTGGGGACTACTTACAGTGAGCAGTTCTTC
TRBV29-1	-	-	TRBJ1-2	CSVVAAGNYGYTF	TGCAGCGTTGTAGCGGCAGGGAACTATGGCTACACCTTC
TRBV20-1	-	-	TRBJ2-7	CSASVQGFDEQYF	TGCAGTGCTAGTGTGCAGGGGTTTGACGAGCAGTACTTC
TRBV13	-	TRBD1	TRBJ2-1	CASSPGQGSGNEQFF	TGTGCCAGCAGCCCCGGACAGGGTTCAGGCAATGAGCAGTTCTTC
TRBV5-1	-	TRBD2	TRBJ2-1	CASSQGTSDEQFF	TGCGCCAGCAGCCAAGGGACTAGCGATGAGCAGTTCTTC
TRBV6-2/TRBV6-3	-	-	TRBJ1-6	CASSYDSSNSPPHF	TGTGCCAGCAGTTACGACAGCTCCAATTCACCCCCCCACTTT
TRBV5-1	many	-	TRBJ1-2	CASSSRGNDYGYTF	TGCGCCAGCAGCTCGAGGGGGAACGACTATGGCTACACCTTC
TRBV3-1	few	-	TRBJ2-5	CASSQEGTPAVETQYF	TGTGCCAGCAGCCAAGAAGGGACACCGGCGGTGGAGACCCAGTACTTC